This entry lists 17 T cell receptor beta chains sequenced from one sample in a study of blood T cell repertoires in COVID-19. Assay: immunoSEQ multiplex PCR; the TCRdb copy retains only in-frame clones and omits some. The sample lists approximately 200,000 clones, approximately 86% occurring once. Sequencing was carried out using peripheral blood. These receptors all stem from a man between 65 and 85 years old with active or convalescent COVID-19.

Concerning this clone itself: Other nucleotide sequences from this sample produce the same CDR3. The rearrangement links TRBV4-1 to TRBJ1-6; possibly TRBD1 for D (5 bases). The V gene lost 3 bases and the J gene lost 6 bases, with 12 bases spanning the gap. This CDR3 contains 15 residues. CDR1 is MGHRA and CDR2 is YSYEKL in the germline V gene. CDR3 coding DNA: TGCGCCAGCAGCCAGGAGGGGCAGGGTAATTCACCCCTCCACTTT. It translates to CASSQEGQGNSPLHF.

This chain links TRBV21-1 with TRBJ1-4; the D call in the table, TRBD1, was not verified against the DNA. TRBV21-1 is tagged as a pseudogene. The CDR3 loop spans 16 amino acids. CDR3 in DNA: TGTGCCAGCAGCAAAGCGTTAAATTGGCTTTATGAAAAACTGTTTTTT. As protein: CASSKALNWLYEKLFF.

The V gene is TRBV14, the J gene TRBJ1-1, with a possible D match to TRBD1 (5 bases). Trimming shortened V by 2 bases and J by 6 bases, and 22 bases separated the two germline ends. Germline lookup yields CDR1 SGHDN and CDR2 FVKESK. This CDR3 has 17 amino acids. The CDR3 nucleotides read TGTGCCAGCAGCCAACCAATCGGGCCGACAGATCGCCCTGAAGCTTTCTTT. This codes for CASSQPIGPTDRPEAFF.

The DNA for the CDR3 is TGTGCCTGGAGTGTCCCAGGGGAATCCTACTCTGGAAACACCATATATTTT. Its protein is CAWSVPGESYSGNTIYF. The chain uses TRBV30 and TRBJ1-3; D is perhaps TRBD1 (6 bases). CDR3 length equals 17 residues. With 0 bases removed from V and 0 bases from J, the gap between germline ends came to 15 bases. Looked up from germline, CDR1 is GTSNPN and CDR2 is SVGIG (reference sequence).

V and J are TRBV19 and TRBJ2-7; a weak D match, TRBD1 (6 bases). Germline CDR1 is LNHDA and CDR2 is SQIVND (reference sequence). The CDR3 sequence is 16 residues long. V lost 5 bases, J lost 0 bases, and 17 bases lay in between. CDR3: CASSDGVQGFSYEQYF. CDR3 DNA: TGTGCCAGTAGTGATGGAGTACAGGGTTTCTCCTACGAGCAGTACTTC.

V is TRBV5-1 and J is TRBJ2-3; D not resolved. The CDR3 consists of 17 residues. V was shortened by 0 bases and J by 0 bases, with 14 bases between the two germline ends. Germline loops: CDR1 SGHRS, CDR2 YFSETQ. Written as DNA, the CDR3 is TGCGCCAGCAGCTTGGAGTCGACATTTCCTAGCACAGATACGCAGTATTTT. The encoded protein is CASSLESTFPSTDTQYF. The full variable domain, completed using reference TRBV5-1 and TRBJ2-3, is KAGVTQTPRYLIKTRGQQVTLSCSPISGHRSVSWYQQTPGQGLQFLFEYFSETQRNKGNFPGRFSGRQFSNSRSEMNVSTLELGDSALYLCASSLESTFPSTDTQYFGPGTRLTVL.

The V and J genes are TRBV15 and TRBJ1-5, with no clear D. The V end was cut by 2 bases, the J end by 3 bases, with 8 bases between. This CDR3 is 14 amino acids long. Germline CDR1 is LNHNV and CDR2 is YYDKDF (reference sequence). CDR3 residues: CATSRIDSNQPQHF. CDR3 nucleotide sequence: TGTGCCACCAGCAGAATTGACTCCAATCAGCCCCAGCATTTT. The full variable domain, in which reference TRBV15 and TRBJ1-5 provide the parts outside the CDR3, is DAMVIQNPRYQVTQFGKPVTLSCSQTLNHNVMYWYQQKSSQAPKLLFHYYDKDFNNEADTPDNFQSRRPNTSFCFLDIRSPGLGDTAMYLCATSRIDSNQPQHFGDGTRLSIL.

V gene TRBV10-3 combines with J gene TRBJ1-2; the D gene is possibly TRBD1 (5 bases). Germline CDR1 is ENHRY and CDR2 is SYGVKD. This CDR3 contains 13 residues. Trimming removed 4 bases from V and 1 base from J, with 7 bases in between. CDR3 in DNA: TGTGCCATCAGTGTTGACAGTAACTATGGCTACACCTTC. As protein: CAISVDSNYGYTF.

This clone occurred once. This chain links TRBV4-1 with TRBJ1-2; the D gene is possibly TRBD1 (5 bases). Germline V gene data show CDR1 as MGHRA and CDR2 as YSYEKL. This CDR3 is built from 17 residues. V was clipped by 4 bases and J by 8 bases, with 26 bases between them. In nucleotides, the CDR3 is TGCGCCAGCAGCCGCTCACAACGGGGGGATTCACTGGCCGGCTACACCTTC. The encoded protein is CASSRSQRGDSLAGYTF.

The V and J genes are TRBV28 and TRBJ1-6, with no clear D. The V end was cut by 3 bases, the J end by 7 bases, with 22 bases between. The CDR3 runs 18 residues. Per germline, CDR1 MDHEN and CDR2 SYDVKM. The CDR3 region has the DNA TGTGCCAGCAGTTTGACTTCGCGGGGAGCGGGCAACAATTCACCCCTCCACTTT. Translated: CASSLTSRGAGNNSPLHF.

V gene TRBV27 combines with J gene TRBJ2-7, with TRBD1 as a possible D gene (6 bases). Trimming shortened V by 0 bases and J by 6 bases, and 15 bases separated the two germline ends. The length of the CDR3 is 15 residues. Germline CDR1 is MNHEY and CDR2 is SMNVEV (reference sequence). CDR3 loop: CASSLSTSGVIEQYF. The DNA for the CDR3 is TGTGCCAGCAGTTTATCCACGTCAGGGGTGATCGAGCAGTACTTC.

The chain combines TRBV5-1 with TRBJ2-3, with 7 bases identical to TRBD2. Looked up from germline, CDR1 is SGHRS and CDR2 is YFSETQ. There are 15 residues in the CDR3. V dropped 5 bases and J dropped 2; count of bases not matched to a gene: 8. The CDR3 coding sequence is TGCGCCAGCAGACCGAACGGGGGGAACACAGATACGCAGTATTTT. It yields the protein CASRPNGGNTDTQYF.

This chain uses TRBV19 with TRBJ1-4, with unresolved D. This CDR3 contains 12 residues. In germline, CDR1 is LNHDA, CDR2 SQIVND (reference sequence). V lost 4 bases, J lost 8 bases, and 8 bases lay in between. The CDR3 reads CASSTPGEKLFF. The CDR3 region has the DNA TGTGCCAGTAGTACTCCGGGAGAAAAACTGTTTTTT. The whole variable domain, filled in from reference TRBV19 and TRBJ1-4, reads DGGITQSPKYLFRKEGQNVTLSCEQNLNHDAMYWYRQDPGQGLRLIYYSQIVNDFQKGDIAEGYSVSREKKESFPLTVTSAQKNPTAFYLCASSTPGEKLFFGSGTQLSVL.

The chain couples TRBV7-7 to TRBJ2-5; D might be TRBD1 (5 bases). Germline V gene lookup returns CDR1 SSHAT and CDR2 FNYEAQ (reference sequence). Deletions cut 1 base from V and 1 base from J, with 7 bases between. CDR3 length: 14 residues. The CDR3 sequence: CASSLGGLQETQYF. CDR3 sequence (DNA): TGTGCCAGCAGCTTAGGGGGCCTCCAAGAGACCCAGTACTTC.

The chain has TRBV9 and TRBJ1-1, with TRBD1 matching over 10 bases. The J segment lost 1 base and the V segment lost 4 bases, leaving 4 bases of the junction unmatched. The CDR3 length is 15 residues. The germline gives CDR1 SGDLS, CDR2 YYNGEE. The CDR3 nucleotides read TGTGCCAGCAGCCCCGGGGACAGGGGGAACACTGAAGCTTTCTTT. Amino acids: CASSPGDRGNTEAFF.

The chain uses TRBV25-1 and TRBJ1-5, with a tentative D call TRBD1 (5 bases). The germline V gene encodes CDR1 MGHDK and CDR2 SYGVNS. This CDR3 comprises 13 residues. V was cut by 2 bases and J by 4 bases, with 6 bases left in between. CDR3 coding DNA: TGTGCCAGCAGTGAACCAGGGAATCAGCCCCAGCATTTT. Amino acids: CASSEPGNQPQHF.

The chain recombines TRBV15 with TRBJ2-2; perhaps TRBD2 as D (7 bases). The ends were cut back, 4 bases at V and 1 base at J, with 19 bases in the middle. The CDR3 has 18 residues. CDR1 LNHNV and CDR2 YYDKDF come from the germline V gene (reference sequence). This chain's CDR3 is CATSKVPAGHLNTGELFF. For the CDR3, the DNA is TGTGCCACCAGCAAGGTACCAGCGGGACACCTGAACACCGGGGAGCTGTTTTTT.